This passage covers 30 T cell receptor beta chains from one sample sequenced in a study of graft-versus-host responses after intestinal transplantation. Their antigens are not known. The repertoire was sequenced with immunoSEQ multiplex PCR; TCRdb's copy has only in-frame clones and lacks some. The table shows around 78,000 clones, with roughly 87% occurring only once. Sequencing used unstimulated CD8+ T cells sorted from spleen or lymph node cells, obtained before transplant. The receptors were gathered from a human donor who was the organ donor for an intestinal transplant.

The chain combines TRBV6-6 with TRBJ2-3; TRBD2 might be the D (6 bases). This CDR3 has 14 amino acids. The V end was cut by 7 bases, the J end by 2 bases, with 13 bases between. Germline CDR1 is MNHNY and CDR2 is SVGAGI (reference sequence). The CDR3 region has the DNA TGTGCCAGCAACCCTAGCGAACACACAGATACGCAGTATTTT. Its translation is CASNPSEHTDTQYF.

The chain couples TRBV28 to TRBJ1-1; D perhaps matches TRBD1 (5 bases). V dropped 4 bases and J dropped 0 bases, with 12 bases sitting between them. CDR1 and CDR2 from the germline V gene are MDHEN and SYDVKM. This CDR3 comprises 15 residues. DNA of the CDR3: TGTGCCAGCAGTTCCCCCAGGGCTCTGAACACTGAAGCTTTCTTT. Amino acid sequence: CASSSPRALNTEAFF. Based on the CDR3 plus reference TRBV28 and TRBJ1-1, the full variable domain is DVKVTQSSRYLVKRTGEKVFLECVQDMDHENMFWYRQDPGLGLRLIYFSYDVKMKEKGDIPEGYSVSREKKERFSLILESASTNQTSMYLCASSSPRALNTEAFFGQGTRLTVV.

CDR3 amino acids: CASSVFKQGAKTGYTF. In DNA, the CDR3 is TGTGCCAGCAGCGTATTCAAACAGGGGGCGAAAACGGGCTACACCTTC. V usage is TRBV9 and J usage is TRBJ1-2; 9 nucleotides line up with TRBD1. There are 16 residues in the CDR3. Germline V gene data show CDR1 as SGDLS and CDR2 as YYNGEE. The trim removed 1 base at V and 8 bases at J, leaving 12 bases unmatched. Filled out from reference TRBV9 and TRBJ1-2, the complete variable domain reads DSGVTQTPKHLITATGQRVTLRCSPRSGDLSVYWYQQSLDQGLQFLIQYYNGEERAKGNILERFSAQQFPDLHSELNLSSLELGDSALYFCASSVFKQGAKTGYTFGSGTRLTVV.

The chain employs TRBV11-3 and TRBJ2-7; TRBD1 agrees at 7 bases. CDR1 is SGHNT and CDR2 is YENEEA in the germline V gene. CDR3 length: 15 amino acids. Unmatched junction bases numbered 11, after V lost 5 bases and J lost 4 bases. This chain's CDR3 is CASSNRDRVYYEQYF. Written as DNA, the CDR3 is TGTGCCAGCAGCAACCGGGACAGAGTGTATTACGAGCAGTACTTC.

The chain uses TRBV28 and TRBJ2-5; possibly TRBD1 or TRBD2 for D (5 bases each). In germline, CDR1 is MDHEN, CDR2 SYDVKM. The CDR3 spans 15 residues. The V end was cut by 5 bases, the J end by 1 base, with 14 bases between. The chain's CDR3 is CASSLGTGLQETQYF. The DNA of the CDR3 is TGTGCCAGCAGTCTCGGGACGGGCCTCCAAGAGACCCAGTACTTC.

The chain employs TRBV5-1 and TRBJ2-7; D is uncertain. V was shortened by 0 bases and J by 0 bases, with 10 bases between the two germline ends. Germline-derived CDR1 and CDR2 are SGHRS and YFSETQ. The CDR3 runs to 15 residues. The CDR3 sequence is CASSLVPVGSYEQYF. The CDR3, as DNA: TGCGCCAGCAGCTTGGTTCCTGTAGGCTCCTACGAGCAGTACTTC.

The chain carries TRBV15 and TRBJ2-1, with D unclear. The germline CDR1 and CDR2 sequences are LNHNV and YYDKDF (reference sequence). CDR3 size: 14 residues. V gave up 0 bases and J gave up 8 bases, with 11 bases separating them. The DNA for the CDR3 is TGTGCCACCAGCAGAGAATTGTCGGCGGATGAGCAGTTCTTC. It specifies CATSRELSADEQFF.

This chain uses TRBV6-1 with TRBJ2-4; D assignment may be TRBD1 or TRBD2 (5 bases each). There are 18 residues in the CDR3. Per the germline V gene, CDR1 is MNHNS and CDR2 is SASEGT. Trimming pared 4 bases from V and 0 bases from J, leaving 19 bases between. CDR3 sequence: CASSGRDDISLAKNIQYF. DNA for the CDR3: TGTGCCAGCAGTGGCCGGGACGACATAAGTTTAGCCAAAAACATTCAGTACTTC.

The chain uses TRBV19 and TRBJ1-2, with unresolved D. From germline, CDR1 is LNHDA and CDR2 SQIVND (reference sequence). This CDR3 comprises 16 residues. With 5 bases removed from V and 0 bases from J, the gap between germline ends came to 16 bases. CDR3 in DNA: TGTGCCAGTAGTGATCAGATCGGACGGTCTAACTATGGCTACACCTTC. It translates to CASSDQIGRSNYGYTF.

V usage is TRBV19 and J usage is TRBJ2-1; D unresolved. Trimming pared 7 bases from V and 7 bases from J, leaving 17 bases between. CDR3 length: 14 residues. Germline CDR1 reads LNHDA; CDR2 reads SQIVND (reference sequence). CDR3: CASTPPQIRNEQFF. As DNA, the CDR3 is TGTGCCAGTACTCCCCCCCAGATCCGAAATGAGCAGTTCTTC.

V is TRBV4-1 and J is TRBJ2-1, with 10 bases that match TRBD2. The V segment lost 0 bases and the J segment 6 bases; nucleotides outside the gene matches: 14. Looked up from germline, CDR1 is MGHRA and CDR2 is YSYEKL. The CDR3 contains 19 residues. The CDR3 DNA is TGCGCCAGCAGCCAAGACGGCACTGGCAGCGGGGGGGCTATCAATGAGCAGTTCTTC. Its protein product is CASSQDGTGSGGAINEQFF.

This chain links TRBV6-1 with TRBJ2-3, with 11 positions matching TRBD2. V lost 4 bases and J lost 3; bases outside the gene matches: 6. Germline-derived CDR1 and CDR2 are MNHNS and SASEGT. The CDR3 contains 16 residues. This CDR3 is CASSAGLAAGTDTQYF. In DNA form, the CDR3 reads TGTGCCAGCAGTGCGGGACTAGCGGCGGGAACAGATACGCAGTATTTT.

This chain joins TRBV30 and TRBJ2-1; 7 positions agree with TRBD1. CDR1 is GTSNPN and CDR2 is SVGIG in the germline V gene (reference sequence). CDR3 length: 15 amino acids. J lost 2 bases, V lost 1 base, and 5 bases had no gene match. The CDR3 sequence is CAWSDVGQPYNEQFF. In DNA form, the CDR3 reads TGTGCCTGGAGTGATGTGGGACAGCCCTACAATGAGCAGTTCTTC.

The genes are TRBV6-1 and TRBJ2-7, with TRBD2 matching over 7 bases. J gave up 1 base and V 5 bases, and 2 bases lay outside the gene matches. Germline V CDR1 and CDR2: MNHNS, SASEGT. The CDR3 is made up of 13 amino acids. The CDR3 loop reads CASSLAESYEQYF. The CDR3 DNA is TGTGCCAGCAGTCTAGCGGAATCCTACGAGCAGTACTTC.

V and J are TRBV7-9 and TRBJ2-3; the D gene is possibly TRBD2 (7 bases). The CDR3 has 16 amino acids. Germline CDR1 reads SEHNR; CDR2 reads FQNEAQ (reference sequence). V was clipped by 4 bases and J by 6 bases, with 20 bases between them. The CDR3 sequence is CASSSSRAGAPDTQYF. CDR3 coding DNA: TGTGCCAGCAGCTCCAGTAGGGCGGGGGCCCCTGATACGCAGTATTTT. Filled out from reference TRBV7-9 and TRBJ2-3, the complete variable domain reads DTGVSQNPRHKITKRGQNVTFRCDPISEHNRLYWYRQTLGQGPEFLTYFQNEAQLEKSRLLSDRFSAERPKGSFSTLEIQRTEQGDSAMYLCASSSSRAGAPDTQYFGPGTRLTVL.

The rearrangement links TRBV27 to TRBJ2-5; 8 bases are shared with TRBD2. Germline V gives CDR1 MNHEY, CDR2 SMNVEV (reference sequence). The CDR3 length is 14 residues. V shed 2 bases and J 3 bases; nucleotides not matched to a gene: 2. The CDR3 nucleotides are TGTGCCAGCAGTTTAATAGCGGGAAAAGAGACCCAGTACTTC. Its translation is CASSLIAGKETQYF.

The chain is built from TRBV27 and TRBJ2-5, with TRBD2 matching 11 bases. CDR1 and CDR2 (germline): MNHEY, SMNVEV (reference sequence). The CDR3 consists of 16 residues. Losses at the gene ends were 4 bases for V and 5 bases for J; bases not matched to a gene: 9. CDR3 protein: CASSSIAGGREETQYF. Written as DNA, the CDR3 is TGTGCCAGCAGTTCGATAGCGGGGGGGCGGGAGGAGACCCAGTACTTC.

The gene calls are TRBV5-4 and TRBJ1-1; 12 positions match TRBD1. With V trimmed by 4 bases and J by 3 bases, 13 bases remained unmatched. The CDR3 is made up of 18 amino acids. CDR1 and CDR2 from the germline V gene are SGHNT and YYREEE (reference sequence). The CDR3 DNA is TGTGCCAGCAGCGAAGACGGGACAGGGGGCCTCAGAGACACTGAAGCTTTCTTT. This encodes CASSEDGTGGLRDTEAFF.

V and J are TRBV27 and TRBJ2-7, with unresolved D. CDR3 size: 12 residues. Trimming removed 4 bases from V and 7 bases from J, with 11 bases in between. The germline V gene has CDR1 MNHEY and CDR2 SMNVEV (reference sequence). The CDR3 sequence is CASSSPSREQYF. The CDR3 DNA is TGTGCCAGCAGTTCCCCCTCCCGAGAGCAGTACTTC.

The rearrangement uses TRBV2 and TRBJ1-2; no clear D gene. The CDR3 loop spans 13 amino acids. V gave up 8 bases and J gave up 1 base, with 11 bases separating them. Germline V gene data show CDR1 as SNHLY and CDR2 as FYNNEI. The CDR3 spells CASEGGDNYGYTF. CDR3 DNA sequence: TGTGCCAGCGAGGGAGGAGATAACTATGGCTACACCTTC.

The chain recombines TRBV6-1 with TRBJ1-4; D is ambiguous. The V end lost 0 bases, the J end lost 2 bases, and 10 bases lay between the germline ends. CDR1 is MNHNS, CDR2 SASEGT, per germline. This CDR3 comprises 16 residues. As DNA, the CDR3 is TGTGCCAGCAGTGAAGCGGGGATCGACACTAATGAAAAACTGTTTTTT. Residues: CASSEAGIDTNEKLFF.

Here the CDR3 reads CASSPSWGAVEAFF. The CDR3 DNA is TGTGCCAGCAGCCCCAGCTGGGGGGCTGTTGAAGCTTTCTTT. The chain combines TRBV9 with TRBJ1-1, with D possibly being TRBD1 (6 bases). Germline V gene data show CDR1 as SGDLS and CDR2 as YYNGEE. V was cut by 4 bases and J by 7 bases, with 17 bases left in between. This CDR3 is 14 amino acids long. Together with reference TRBV9 and TRBJ1-1, the CDR3 gives the full variable domain: DSGVTQTPKHLITATGQRVTLRCSPRSGDLSVYWYQQSLDQGLQFLIQYYNGEERAKGNILERFSAQQFPDLHSELNLSSLELGDSALYFCASSPSWGAVEAFFGQGTRLTVV.

This chain's CDR3 is CSAIGDEKLFF. Here the CDR3 DNA reads TGCAGTGCTATTGGGGATGAAAAACTGTTTTTT. The chain combines TRBV20-1 with TRBJ1-4; no clear D gene. CDR3 length: 11 amino acids. Trimming stripped 4 bases from V and 6 bases from J, with 6 bases between. Germline V gives CDR1 DFQATT, CDR2 SNEGSKA (reference sequence).

The chain joins TRBV6-6 to TRBJ2-1; 7 nucleotides match TRBD1. The CDR3 sequence is 15 residues long. Germline lookup yields CDR1 MNHNY and CDR2 SVGAGI (reference sequence). Trimming cost V 5 bases and J 3 bases; bases outside gene matches: 7. DNA of the CDR3: TGTGCCAGCAGTCTCGACAGGGCGGACTACAATGAGCAGTTCTTC. It yields the protein CASSLDRADYNEQFF.

The chain recombines TRBV18 with TRBJ2-1; D could derive from TRBD1 or TRBD2 (5 bases each). This CDR3 has 16 amino acids. V lost 6 bases to trimming and J lost 2 bases, with 17 bases between them. CDR1 KGHSH and CDR2 LQKENI come from the germline V gene. CDR3 nucleotides: TGTGCCAGCTCCGTCCGGGCCGGGGCCCCCTACAATGAGCAGTTCTTC. Translated, it gives CASSVRAGAPYNEQFF.

The chain recombines TRBV5-4 with TRBJ2-7, with 11 bases identical to TRBD1. This CDR3 has 14 residues. Per the germline V gene, CDR1 is SGHNT and CDR2 is YYREEE (reference sequence). The V gene end was trimmed by 4 bases and the J gene end by 5 bases; junction bases not matched to a gene: 5. The CDR3 spells CASSGDRGIHEQYF. CDR3 DNA sequence: TGTGCCAGCAGCGGGGACAGGGGGATACACGAGCAGTACTTC.

The V gene is TRBV12-2, the J gene TRBJ1-5; TRBD1 is the table's D call, not checked against the DNA. TRBV12-2 is deemed a pseudogene. The CDR3 totals 17 residues. The CDR3 sequence: CASRLSTRDRRNQPQHF. The DNA of the CDR3 is TGTGCAAGTCGCCTTTCAACCCGGGACAGGCGGAATCAGCCCCAGCATTTT.

The sample holds one count of this clone. The chain is built from TRBV5-1 and TRBJ1-2; D is ambiguous. Germline assignment: CDR1 SGHRS and CDR2 YFSETQ. This CDR3 region has 15 residues. V lost 4 bases, J lost 2 bases, and 15 bases lay in between. CDR3 in amino acids: CASSEWETENYGYTF. CDR3 sequence (DNA): TGCGCCAGCAGCGAGTGGGAGACGGAGAACTATGGCTACACCTTC.

This clone showed up just a few times. The rearrangement uses TRBV6-1 and TRBJ2-6, with D possibly matching TRBD1 (6 bases). CDR1 and CDR2 from the germline V gene are MNHNS and SASEGT. V lost 3 bases and J lost 2, with 8 bases in between. The CDR3 sequence is 15 residues long. The CDR3 bases are TGTGCCAGCAGTGACACAGGGACTGGGGCCAACGTCCTGACTTTC. This translates into CASSDTGTGANVLTF.

The chain carries TRBV4-1 and TRBJ1-2; D is undetermined. The V gene's germline CDR1 is MGHRA and CDR2 YSYEKL. V was shortened by 6 bases and J by 8 bases, with 10 bases between the two germline ends. The CDR3 runs to 11 residues. The CDR3 DNA sequence: TGCGCCAGCAGATCCTTTGGGGGCTACACCTTC. Translation gives CASRSFGGYTF.